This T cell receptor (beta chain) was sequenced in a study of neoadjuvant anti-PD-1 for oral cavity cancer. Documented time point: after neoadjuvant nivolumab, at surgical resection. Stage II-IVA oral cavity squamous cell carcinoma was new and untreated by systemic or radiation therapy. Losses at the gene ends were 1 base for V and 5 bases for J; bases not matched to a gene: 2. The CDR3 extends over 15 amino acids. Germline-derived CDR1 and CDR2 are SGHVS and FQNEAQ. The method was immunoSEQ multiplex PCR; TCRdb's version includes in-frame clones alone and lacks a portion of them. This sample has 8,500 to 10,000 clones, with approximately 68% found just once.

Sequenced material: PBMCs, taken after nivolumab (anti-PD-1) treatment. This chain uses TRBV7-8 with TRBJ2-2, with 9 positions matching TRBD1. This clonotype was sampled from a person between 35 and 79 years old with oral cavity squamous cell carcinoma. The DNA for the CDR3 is TGTGCCAGCAGCTTAGGGGACAGGGCAACCGGGGAGCTGTTTTTT. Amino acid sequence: CASSLGDRATGELFF.